This entry lists 3 T cell receptor beta chains sequenced from one sample in a study of shared T cell receptors in the human thymus. Produced via immunoSEQ multiplex PCR; TCRdb's table is partial and in-frame only. The top ten hold about 0.01% of the sample, which has roughly 700,000 clones, around 87% seen once. The same sample was also used in a study of human thymus T cells.

Specimen: thymocytes. Receptor source: a boy younger than two with a congenital heart defect.

This chain joins TRBV6-1 and TRBJ1-1, with TRBD1 as a possible D gene (5 bases). Per germline, CDR1 MNHNS and CDR2 SASEGT. This CDR3 contains 14 residues. With 3 bases removed from V and 3 bases from J, the gap between germline ends came to 11 bases. The CDR3, as DNA: TGTGCCAGCAGTGATCAGTGGGGGGACACTGAAGCTTTCTTT. Translating gives CASSDQWGDTEAFF.

V usage is TRBV5-1 and J usage is TRBJ1-1, with 9 bases fitting TRBD1. Trimming at V came to 5 bases and at J to 0 bases, leaving 11 bases not matched to a gene. Per the germline V gene, CDR1 is SGHRS and CDR2 is YFSETQ. This CDR3 has 17 residues. As DNA, the CDR3 is TGCGCCAGCAGGGAGGGGACAGGGAAGGGAATGAACACTGAAGCTTTCTTT. This codes for CASREGTGKGMNTEAFF.

The chain is built from TRBV10-1 and TRBJ2-7; the match to TRBD2 covers 11 bases. Germline V gene data show CDR1 as WNHNN and CDR2 as SYGVQD (reference sequence). V was pared by 3 bases and J by 3 bases, with 4 bases of the junction left unmatched. The CDR3 totals 15 residues. The CDR3 loop is CASSEWTSGYYEQYF. DNA for the CDR3: TGCGCCAGCAGTGAATGGACTAGCGGGTACTACGAGCAGTACTTC.